The T cell receptor (beta chain) under discussion was sequenced for a study of regulatory T cells in long-lasting Graves disease. Study results and caveats: When disease was persistent, TRBV28, TRBJ1-2 and TRBJ2-5 were the favored segments. Between persistent patients, around 2,900 public clonotypes were shared, exceeding the roughly 940 shared between new patients.

Trimming left V 1 base short and J 4 bases short, with 13 bases between. This CDR3 spans 15 amino acids. The germline gives CDR1 MNHNS, CDR2 SASEGT. Building the TCR beta libraries relied on iRepertoire HTBI primers, and CDR3 regions underwent Arm-PCR. In the original analysis: Across samples, 60 to 75 TRBV and some 14 TRBJ segments were found. TCRdb itself ran the multiplex PCR reads through MiXCR, one entry per CDR3 protein. The V and J calls were determined by TCRdb, not by the authors. The sample yields fewer than 650,000 distinct CDR3 sequences, 15% to 20% seen once. Time point reported: newly diagnosed GD, antithyroid drugs for less than 3 months. PBMCs provided the RNA from which the TCR library was made. The table lists this clonotype with many counts. What it recognizes is unknown. The same sample was also studied in work on T cells in Graves' hyperthyroidism and ophthalmopathy. In that study: During a first-round RT-PCR of the TCR CDR3, the HTBI primer set was used.

The TCR originated in a woman aged 25 to 39 with Graves disease. Sequencing used peripheral blood mononuclear cells (PBMCs), obtained at new diagnosis, from a patient treated with antithyroid drugs. V and J are TRBV6-1 and TRBJ1-1; D gene unclear. CDR3 in DNA: TGTGCCAGCAGTGAAGTAAGAACCTTGGGCACTGAAGCTTTCTTT. Its translation: CASSEVRTLGTEAFF.